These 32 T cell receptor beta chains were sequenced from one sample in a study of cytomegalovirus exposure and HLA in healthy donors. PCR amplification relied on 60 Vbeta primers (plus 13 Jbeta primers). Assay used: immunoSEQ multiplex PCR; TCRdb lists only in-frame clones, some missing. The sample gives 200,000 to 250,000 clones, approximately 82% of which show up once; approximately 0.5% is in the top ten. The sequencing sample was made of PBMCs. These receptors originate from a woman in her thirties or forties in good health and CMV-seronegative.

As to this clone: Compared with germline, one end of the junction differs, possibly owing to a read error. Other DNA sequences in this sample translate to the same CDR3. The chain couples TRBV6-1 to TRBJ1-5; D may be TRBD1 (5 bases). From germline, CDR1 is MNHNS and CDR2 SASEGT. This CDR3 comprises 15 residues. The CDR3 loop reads CASSGQGYSNQPQHF. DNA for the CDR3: TGCGCCAGCAGTGGGCAGGGTTATAGCAATCAGCCCCAGCATTTT.

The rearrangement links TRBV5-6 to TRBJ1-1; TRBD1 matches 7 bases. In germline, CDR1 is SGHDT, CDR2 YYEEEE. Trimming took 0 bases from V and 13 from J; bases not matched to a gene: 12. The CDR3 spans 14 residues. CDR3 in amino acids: CASSLGPRDSRFFF. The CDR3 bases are TGTGCCAGCAGCTTGGGACCCCGGGACAGCCGCTTTTTCTTT.

This CDR3 is CASSTGTATDTQYF. The CDR3 DNA reads as TGTGCCAGCAGTACCGGGACAGCCACAGATACGCAGTATTTT. This rearrangement joins TRBV6-5 to TRBJ2-3; 7 bases line up with TRBD1. Germline trimming cut 5 bases from V and 2 bases from J; bases unmatched to any gene: 4. CDR1 and CDR2 from the germline V gene are MNHEY and SVGAGI. This CDR3 spans 14 amino acids.

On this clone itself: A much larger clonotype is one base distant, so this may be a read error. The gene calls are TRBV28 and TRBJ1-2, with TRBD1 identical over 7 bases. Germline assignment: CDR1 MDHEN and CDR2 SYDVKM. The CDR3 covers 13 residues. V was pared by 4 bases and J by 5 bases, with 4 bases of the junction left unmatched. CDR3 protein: CASSSGQKYGYTF. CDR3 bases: TGTGCCAGCAGTTCGGGACAGAAGTATGGCTACACCTTC.

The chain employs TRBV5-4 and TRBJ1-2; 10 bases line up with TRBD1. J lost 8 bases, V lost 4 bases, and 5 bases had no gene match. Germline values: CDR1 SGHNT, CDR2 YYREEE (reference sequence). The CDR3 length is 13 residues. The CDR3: CASSRTGGEGYTF. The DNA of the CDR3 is TGTGCCAGCAGCAGGACAGGGGGGGAAGGCTACACCTTC. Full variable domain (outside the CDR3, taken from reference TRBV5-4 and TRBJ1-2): ETGVTQSPTHLIKTRGQQVTLRCSSQSGHNTVSWYQQALGQGPQFIFQYYREEENGRGNFPPRFSGLQFPNYSSELNVNALELDDSALYLCASSRTGGEGYTFGSGTRLTVV.

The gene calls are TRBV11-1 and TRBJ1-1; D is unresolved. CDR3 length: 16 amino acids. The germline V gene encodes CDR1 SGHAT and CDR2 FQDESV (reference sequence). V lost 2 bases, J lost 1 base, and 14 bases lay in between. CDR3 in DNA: TGTGCCAGCAGCTTAACCTGGGCAGAGGGGAACACTGAAGCTTTCTTT. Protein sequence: CASSLTWAEGNTEAFF.

The CDR3 loop reads CASSLDPGTGTYEQYF. For the CDR3, the DNA is TGTGCCAGCAGCTTAGACCCCGGGACAGGGACCTACGAGCAGTACTTC. The V and J genes are TRBV11-3 and TRBJ2-7; 9 positions match TRBD1. CDR3 length equals 16 residues. Germline trimming cut 0 bases from V and 2 bases from J; bases unmatched to any gene: 5. Germline loops: CDR1 SGHNT, CDR2 YENEEA.

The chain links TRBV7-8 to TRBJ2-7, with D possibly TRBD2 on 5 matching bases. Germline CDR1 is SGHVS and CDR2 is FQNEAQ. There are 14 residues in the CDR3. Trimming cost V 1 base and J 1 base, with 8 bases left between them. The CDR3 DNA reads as TGTGCCAGCAGCTTAGAAGGAGGATCCTACGAGCAGTACTTC. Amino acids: CASSLEGGSYEQYF.

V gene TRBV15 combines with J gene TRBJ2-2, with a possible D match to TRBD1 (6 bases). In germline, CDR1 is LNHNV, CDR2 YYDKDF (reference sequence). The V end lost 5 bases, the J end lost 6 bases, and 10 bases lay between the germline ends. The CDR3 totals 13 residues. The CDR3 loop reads CATSETGPGELFF. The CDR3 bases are TGTGCCACCAGCGAGACAGGCCCCGGGGAGCTGTTTTTT.

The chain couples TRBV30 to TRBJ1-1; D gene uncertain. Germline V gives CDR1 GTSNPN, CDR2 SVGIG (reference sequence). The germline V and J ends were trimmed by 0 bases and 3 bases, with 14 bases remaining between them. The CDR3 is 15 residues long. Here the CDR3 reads CAWSVPWEGYTEAFF. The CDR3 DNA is TGTGCCTGGAGTGTACCCTGGGAGGGATACACTGAAGCTTTCTTT.

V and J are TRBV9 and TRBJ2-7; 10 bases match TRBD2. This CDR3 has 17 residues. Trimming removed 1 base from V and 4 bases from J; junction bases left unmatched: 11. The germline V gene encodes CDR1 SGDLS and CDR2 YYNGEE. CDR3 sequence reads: CASSVYSGGNSSYEQYF. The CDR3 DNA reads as TGTGCCAGCAGCGTATATAGCGGGGGGAATTCGAGTTACGAGCAGTACTTC. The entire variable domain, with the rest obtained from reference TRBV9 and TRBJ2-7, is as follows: DSGVTQTPKHLITATGQRVTLRCSPRSGDLSVYWYQQSLDQGLQFLIQYYNGEERAKGNILERFSAQQFPDLHSELNLSSLELGDSALYFCASSVYSGGNSSYEQYFGPGTRLTVT.

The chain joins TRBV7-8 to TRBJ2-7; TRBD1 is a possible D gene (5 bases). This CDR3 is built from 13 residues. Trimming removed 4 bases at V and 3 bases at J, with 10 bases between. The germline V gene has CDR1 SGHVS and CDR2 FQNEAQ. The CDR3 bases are TGTGCCAGCAGCTCTGGGGCAAACTACGAGCAGTACTTC. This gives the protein CASSSGANYEQYF.

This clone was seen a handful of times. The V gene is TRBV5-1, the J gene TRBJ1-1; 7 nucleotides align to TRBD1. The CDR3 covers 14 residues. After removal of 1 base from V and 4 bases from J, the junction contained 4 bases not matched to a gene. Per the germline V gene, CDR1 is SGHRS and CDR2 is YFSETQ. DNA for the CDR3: TGCGCCAGCAGCTTGCCCTCAGGGGGCACTGAAGCTTTCTTT. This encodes CASSLPSGGTEAFF.

The CDR3 reads CASSRQGASGQPQHF. CDR3 coding DNA: TGTGCCAGCAGCCGACAGGGGGCATCGGGTCAGCCCCAGCATTTT. The chain is built from TRBV28 and TRBJ1-5; 10 positions match TRBD1. V was pared by 6 bases and J by 6 bases, with 8 bases of the junction left unmatched. Per the germline V gene, CDR1 is MDHEN and CDR2 is SYDVKM. CDR3 length: 15 residues.

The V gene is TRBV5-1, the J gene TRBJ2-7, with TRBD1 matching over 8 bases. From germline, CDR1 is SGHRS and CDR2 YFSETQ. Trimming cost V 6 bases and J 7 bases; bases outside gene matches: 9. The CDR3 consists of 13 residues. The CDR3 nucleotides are TGCGCCAGCACCGGACAGGGCAGCTGGGAGCAGTACTTC. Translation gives CASTGQGSWEQYF.

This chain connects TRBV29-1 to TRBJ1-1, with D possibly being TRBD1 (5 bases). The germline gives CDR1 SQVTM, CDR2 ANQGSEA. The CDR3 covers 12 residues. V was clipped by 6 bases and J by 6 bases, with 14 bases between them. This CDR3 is CSVDSREAEAFF. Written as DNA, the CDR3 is TGCAGCGTCGACAGTCGAGAGGCTGAAGCTTTCTTT.

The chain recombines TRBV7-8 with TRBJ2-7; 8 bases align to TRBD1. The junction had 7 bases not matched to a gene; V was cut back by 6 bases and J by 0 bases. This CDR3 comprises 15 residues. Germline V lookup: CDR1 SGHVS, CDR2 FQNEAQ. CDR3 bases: TGTGCCAGCAGTTCCGGGACAGGTCTCTCCTACGAGCAGTACTTC. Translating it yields CASSSGTGLSYEQYF.

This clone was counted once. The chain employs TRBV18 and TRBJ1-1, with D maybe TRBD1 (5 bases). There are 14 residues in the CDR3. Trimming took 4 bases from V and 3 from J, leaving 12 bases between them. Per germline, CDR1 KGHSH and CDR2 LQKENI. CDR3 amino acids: CASSQTGGDTEAFF. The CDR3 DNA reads TGTGCCAGCTCACAAACGGGAGGGGACACTGAAGCTTTCTTT.

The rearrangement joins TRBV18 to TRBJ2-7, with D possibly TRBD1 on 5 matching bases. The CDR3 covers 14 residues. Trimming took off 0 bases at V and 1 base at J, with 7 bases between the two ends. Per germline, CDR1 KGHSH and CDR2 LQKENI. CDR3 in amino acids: CASSPPAGSYEQYF. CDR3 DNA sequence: TGTGCCAGCTCACCACCGGCAGGGTCCTACGAGCAGTACTTC. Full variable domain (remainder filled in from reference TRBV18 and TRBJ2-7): NAGVMQNPRHLVRRRGQEARLRCSPMKGHSHVYWYRQLPEEGLKFMVYLQKENIIDESGMPKERFSAEFPKEGPSILRIQQVVRGDSAAYFCASSPPAGSYEQYFGPGTRLTVT.

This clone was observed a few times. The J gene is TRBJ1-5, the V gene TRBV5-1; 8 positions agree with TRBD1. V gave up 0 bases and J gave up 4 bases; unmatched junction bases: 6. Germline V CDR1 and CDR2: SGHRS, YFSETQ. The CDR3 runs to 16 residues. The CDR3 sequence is CASSLDGQGTNQPQHF. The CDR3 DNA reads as TGCGCCAGCAGCTTGGATGGACAGGGTACAAATCAGCCCCAGCATTTT.

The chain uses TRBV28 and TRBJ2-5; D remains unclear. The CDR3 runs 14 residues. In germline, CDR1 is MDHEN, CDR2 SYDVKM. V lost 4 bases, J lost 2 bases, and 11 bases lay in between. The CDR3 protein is CASSSSLAQETQYF. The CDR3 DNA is TGTGCCAGCAGTTCATCCTTGGCTCAAGAGACCCAGTACTTC.

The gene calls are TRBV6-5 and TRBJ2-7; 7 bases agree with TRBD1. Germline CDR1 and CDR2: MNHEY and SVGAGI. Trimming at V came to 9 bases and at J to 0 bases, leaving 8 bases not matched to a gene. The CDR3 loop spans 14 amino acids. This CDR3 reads CASDADRYSYEQYF. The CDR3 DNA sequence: TGTGCCAGTGACGCGGACAGGTACTCCTACGAGCAGTACTTC.

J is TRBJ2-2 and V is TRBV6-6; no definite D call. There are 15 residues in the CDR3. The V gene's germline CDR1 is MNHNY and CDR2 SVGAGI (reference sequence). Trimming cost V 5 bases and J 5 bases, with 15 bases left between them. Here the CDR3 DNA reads TGTGCCAGCAGTCCGGGTTTCTCCTCAACCGGGGAGCTGTTTTTT. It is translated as CASSPGFSSTGELFF.

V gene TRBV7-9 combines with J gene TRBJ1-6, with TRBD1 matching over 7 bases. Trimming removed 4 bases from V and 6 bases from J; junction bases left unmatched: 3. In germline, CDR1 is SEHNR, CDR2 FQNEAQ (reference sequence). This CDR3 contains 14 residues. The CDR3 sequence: CASSSGTANSPLHF. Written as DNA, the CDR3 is TGTGCCAGCAGCTCCGGGACAGCTAATTCACCCCTCCACTTT.

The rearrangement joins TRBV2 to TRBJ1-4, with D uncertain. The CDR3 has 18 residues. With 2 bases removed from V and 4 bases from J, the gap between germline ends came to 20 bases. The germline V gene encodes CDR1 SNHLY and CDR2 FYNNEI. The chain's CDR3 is CASSELLGGEDFNEKLFF. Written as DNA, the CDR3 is TGTGCCAGCAGTGAACTCCTCGGCGGCGAGGACTTTAATGAAAAACTGTTTTTT.

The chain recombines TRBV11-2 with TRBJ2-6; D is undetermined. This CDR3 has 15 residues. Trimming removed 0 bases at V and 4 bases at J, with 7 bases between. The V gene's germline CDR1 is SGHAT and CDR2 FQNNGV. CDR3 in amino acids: CASSLELSGANVLTF. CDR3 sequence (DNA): TGTGCCAGCAGCTTAGAACTAAGCGGGGCCAACGTCCTGACTTTC.

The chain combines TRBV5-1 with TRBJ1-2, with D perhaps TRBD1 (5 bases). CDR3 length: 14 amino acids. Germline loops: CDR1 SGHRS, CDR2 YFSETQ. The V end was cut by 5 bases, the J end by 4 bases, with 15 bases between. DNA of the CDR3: TGCGCCAGCAGTGCACAGGACCCCGCCTATGGCTACACCTTC. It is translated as CASSAQDPAYGYTF.

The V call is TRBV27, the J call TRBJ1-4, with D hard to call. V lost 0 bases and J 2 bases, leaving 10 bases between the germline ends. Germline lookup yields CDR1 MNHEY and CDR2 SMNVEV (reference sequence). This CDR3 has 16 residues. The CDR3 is CASSLSIRGTNEKLFF. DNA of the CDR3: TGTGCCAGCAGTTTATCGATTCGAGGGACTAATGAAAAACTGTTTTTT. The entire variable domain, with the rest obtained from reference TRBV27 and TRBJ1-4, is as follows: EAQVTQNPRYLITVTGKKLTVTCSQNMNHEYMSWYRQDPGLGLRQIYYSMNVEVTDKGDVPEGYKVSRKEKRNFPLILESPSPNQTSLYFCASSLSIRGTNEKLFFGSGTQLSVL.

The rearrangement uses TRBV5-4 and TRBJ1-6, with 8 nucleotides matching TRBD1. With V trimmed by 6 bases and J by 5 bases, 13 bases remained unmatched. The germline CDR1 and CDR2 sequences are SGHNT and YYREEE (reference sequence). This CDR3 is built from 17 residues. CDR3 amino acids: CASKKAGQGWDNSPLHF. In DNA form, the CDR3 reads TGTGCCAGCAAGAAAGCCGGACAGGGTTGGGATAATTCACCCCTCCACTTT.

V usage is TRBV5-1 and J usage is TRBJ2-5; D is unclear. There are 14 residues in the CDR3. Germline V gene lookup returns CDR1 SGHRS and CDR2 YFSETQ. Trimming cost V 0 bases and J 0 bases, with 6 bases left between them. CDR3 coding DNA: TGCGCCAGCAGCTTGGTTCCCGACCAAGAGACCCAGTACTTC. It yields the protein CASSLVPDQETQYF.

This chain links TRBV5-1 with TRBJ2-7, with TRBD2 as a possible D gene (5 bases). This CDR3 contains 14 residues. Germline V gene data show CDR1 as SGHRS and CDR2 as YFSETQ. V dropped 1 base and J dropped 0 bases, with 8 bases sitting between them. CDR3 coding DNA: TGCGCCAGCAGCTTGCGGGGTCCCTCCTACGAGCAGTACTTC. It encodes CASSLRGPSYEQYF.

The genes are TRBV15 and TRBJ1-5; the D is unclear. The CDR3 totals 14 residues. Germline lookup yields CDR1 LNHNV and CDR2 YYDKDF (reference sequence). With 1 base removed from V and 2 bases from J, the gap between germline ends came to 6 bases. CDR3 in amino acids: CATSRVGGNQPQHF. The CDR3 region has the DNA TGTGCCACCAGCAGAGTGGGCGGCAATCAGCCCCAGCATTTT.